Ten or more counts support the clone carrying this T cell receptor (beta chain). No antigen is known for it. The germline V gene encodes CDR1 MNHEY and CDR2 SVGAGI. This CDR3 spans 15 amino acids. V gave up 2 bases and J gave up 4 bases, with 14 bases separating them. This record belongs to a study of regulatory T cells in long-lasting Graves disease. Study observations and caveats: Newly diagnosed Graves' patients had higher TCR diversity than persistent ones. Persistent disease exhibited a predilection for TRBV28, TRBJ1-2 and TRBJ2-5.

HTBI primers from iRepertoire and Arm-PCR of CDR3 regions yielded the TCR beta libraries. Each CDR3 protein is one row after TCRdb ran MiXCR on the multiplex PCR reads. The repertoire holds approximately 400,000 distinct CDR3 sequences, around 20% seen once, with around 21% in the top ten. Specified time point: persistent/refractory GD, antithyroid drugs over 5 years with positive TRAb. Extracted PBMC RNA gave rise to the TCR library. Graves' disease diagnosis relied on American Thyroid Association guidelines. A blood draw put around 9 milliliters of peripheral blood into EDTA tubes. The chain links TRBV6-5 to TRBJ2-5, with D possibly matching TRBD1 (6 bases). This specimen consisted of peripheral blood mononuclear cells (PBMCs), obtained when the disease was refractory, from a patient treated with antithyroid drugs. This clonotype originated in a female donor with Graves disease. The CDR3 sequence is CASSYDNRVGETQYF. CDR3 DNA sequence: TGTGCCAGCAGTTACGATAACAGGGTAGGAGAGACCCAGTACTTC.